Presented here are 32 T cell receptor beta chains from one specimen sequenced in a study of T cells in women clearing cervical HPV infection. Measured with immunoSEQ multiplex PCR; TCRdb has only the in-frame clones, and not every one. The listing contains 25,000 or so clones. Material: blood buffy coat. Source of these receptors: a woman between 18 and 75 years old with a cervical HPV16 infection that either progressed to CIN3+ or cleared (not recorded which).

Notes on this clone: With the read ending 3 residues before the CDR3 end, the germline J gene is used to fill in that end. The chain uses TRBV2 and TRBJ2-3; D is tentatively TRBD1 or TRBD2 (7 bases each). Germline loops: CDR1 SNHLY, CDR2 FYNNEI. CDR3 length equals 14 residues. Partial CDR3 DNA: TGTGCCAGCAGTGATTGGGAGGGGGCTCAGCCG. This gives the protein CASSDWEGAQP. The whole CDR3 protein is CASSDWEGAQPQYF.

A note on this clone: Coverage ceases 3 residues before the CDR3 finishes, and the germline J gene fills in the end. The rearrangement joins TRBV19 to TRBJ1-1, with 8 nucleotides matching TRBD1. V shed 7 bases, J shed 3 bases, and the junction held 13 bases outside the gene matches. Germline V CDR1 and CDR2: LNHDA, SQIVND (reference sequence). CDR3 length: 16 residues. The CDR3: CASTPSRTGRDTEAFF. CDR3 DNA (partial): TGTGCCAGTACCCCTTCCAGGACAGGGAGGGACACTGAA.

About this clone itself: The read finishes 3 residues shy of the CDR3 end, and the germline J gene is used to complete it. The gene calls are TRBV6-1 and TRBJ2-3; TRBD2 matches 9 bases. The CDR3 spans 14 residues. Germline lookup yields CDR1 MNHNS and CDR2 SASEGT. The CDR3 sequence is CASSEGQGGRAQYF. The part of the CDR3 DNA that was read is TGTGCCAGCAGTGAAGGACAGGGCGGGAGGGCG.

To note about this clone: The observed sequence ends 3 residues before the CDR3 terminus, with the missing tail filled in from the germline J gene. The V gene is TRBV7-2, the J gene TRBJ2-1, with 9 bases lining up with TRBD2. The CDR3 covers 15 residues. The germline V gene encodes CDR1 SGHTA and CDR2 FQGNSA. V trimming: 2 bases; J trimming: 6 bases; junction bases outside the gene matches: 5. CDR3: CASSLFLAGSNEQFF. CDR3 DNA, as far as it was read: TGTGCCAGCAGCTTATTCCTAGCGGGGTCCAATGAG.

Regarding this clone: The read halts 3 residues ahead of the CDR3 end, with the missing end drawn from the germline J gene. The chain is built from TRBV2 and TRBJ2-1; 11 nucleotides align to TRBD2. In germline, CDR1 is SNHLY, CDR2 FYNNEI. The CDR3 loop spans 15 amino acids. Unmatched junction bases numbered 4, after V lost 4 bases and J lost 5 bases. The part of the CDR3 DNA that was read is TGTGCCAGCAGTGGTTCGACTAGCGGGAACAATGAG. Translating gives CASSGSTSGNNE. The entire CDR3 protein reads CASSGSTSGNNEQFF.

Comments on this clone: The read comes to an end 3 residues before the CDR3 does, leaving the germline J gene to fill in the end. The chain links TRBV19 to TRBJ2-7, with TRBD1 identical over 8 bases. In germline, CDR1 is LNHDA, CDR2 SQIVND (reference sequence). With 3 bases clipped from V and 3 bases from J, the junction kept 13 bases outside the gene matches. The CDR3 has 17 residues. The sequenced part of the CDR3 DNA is TGTGCCAGTAGTATCAATGGGAGACAGGGGCTAAACTACGAG. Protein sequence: CASSINGRQGLNYE. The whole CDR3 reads CASSINGRQGLNYEQYF.

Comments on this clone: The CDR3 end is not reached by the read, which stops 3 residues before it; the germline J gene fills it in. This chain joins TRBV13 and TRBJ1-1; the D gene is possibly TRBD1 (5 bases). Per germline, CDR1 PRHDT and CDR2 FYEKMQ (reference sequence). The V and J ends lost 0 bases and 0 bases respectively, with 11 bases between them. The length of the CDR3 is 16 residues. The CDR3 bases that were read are TGTGCCAGCAGCTTAGGCGGAACAGGAGTGAACACTGAA. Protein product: CASSLGGTGVNTE. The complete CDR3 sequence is CASSLGGTGVNTEAFF.

CDR3 sequence: CSANIQVYGYTF. The covered CDR3 bases are TGCAGTGCGAACATACAGGTCTATGGC. The J gene is TRBJ1-2, the V gene TRBV20-1, with a possible D match to TRBD1 (5 bases). The read gets to within 3 residues of the CDR3 end, and the germline J gene fills in the rest. This CDR3 comprises 12 residues. Per the germline V gene, CDR1 is DFQATT and CDR2 is SNEGSKA (reference sequence). The V end lost 6 bases, the J end lost 4 bases, and 12 bases lay between the germline ends.

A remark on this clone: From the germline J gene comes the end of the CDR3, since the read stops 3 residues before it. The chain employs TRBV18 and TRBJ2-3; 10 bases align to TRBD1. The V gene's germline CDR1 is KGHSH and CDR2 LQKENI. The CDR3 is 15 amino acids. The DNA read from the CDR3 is TGTGCCAGCCGGGGACTAGGGACAGGGGATCAGCCG. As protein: CASRGLGTGDQP. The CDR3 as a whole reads CASRGLGTGDQPQYF.

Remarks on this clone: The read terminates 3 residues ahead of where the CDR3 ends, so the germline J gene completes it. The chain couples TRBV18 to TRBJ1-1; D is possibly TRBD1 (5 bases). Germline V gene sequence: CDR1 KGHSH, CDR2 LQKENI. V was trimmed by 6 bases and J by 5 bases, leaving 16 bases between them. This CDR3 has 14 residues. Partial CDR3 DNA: TGTGCCAGCTCGCCCGATTCAGGGAGAACTGAA. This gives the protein CASSPDSGRTE. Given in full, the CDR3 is CASSPDSGRTEAFF.

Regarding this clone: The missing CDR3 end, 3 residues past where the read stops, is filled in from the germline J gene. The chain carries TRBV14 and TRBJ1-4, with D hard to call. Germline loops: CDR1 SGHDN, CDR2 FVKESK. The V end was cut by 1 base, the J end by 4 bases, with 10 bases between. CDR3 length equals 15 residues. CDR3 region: CASSQARWYNEKLFF. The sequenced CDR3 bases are TGTGCCAGCAGCCAAGCACGGTGGTATAATGAAAAA.

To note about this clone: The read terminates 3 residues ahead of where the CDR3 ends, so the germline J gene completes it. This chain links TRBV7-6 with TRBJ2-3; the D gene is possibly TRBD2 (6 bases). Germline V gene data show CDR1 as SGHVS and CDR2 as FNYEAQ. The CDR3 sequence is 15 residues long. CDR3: CASSGGRLDQETQYF. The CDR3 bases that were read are TGTGCCAGCAGCGGGGGAAGACTAGACCAAGAGACG.

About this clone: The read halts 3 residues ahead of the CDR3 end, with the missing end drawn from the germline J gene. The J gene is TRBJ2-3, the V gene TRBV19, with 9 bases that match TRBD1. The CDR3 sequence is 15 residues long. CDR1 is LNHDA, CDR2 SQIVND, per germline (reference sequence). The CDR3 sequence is CASSSSTGGTEPQYF. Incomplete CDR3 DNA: TGTGCCAGTAGCAGCTCGACAGGGGGGACGGAGCCG.

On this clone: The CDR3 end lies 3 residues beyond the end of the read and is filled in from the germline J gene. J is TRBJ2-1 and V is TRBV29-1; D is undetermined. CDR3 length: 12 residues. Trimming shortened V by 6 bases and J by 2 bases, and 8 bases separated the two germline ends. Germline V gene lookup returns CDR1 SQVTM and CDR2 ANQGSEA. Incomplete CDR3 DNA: TGCAGCGTAGCTACTCCCTACAATGAG. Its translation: CSVATPYNE. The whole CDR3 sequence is CSVATPYNEQFF.

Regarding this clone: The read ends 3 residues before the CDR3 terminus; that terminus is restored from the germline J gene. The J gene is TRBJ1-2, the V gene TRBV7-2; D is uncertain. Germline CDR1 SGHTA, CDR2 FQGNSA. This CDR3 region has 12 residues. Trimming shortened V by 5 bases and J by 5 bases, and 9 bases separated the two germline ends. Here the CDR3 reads CASSPQSYGYTF. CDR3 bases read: TGTGCCAGCAGCCCCCAGTCGTATGGC.

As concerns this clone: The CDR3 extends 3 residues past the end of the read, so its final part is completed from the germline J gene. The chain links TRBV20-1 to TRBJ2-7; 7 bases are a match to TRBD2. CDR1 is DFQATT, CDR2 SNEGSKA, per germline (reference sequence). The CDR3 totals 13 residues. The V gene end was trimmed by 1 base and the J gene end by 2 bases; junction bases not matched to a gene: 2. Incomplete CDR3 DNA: TGCAGTGCTAGAGCGGGGGGACCCTACGAG. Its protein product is CSARAGGPYE. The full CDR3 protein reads CSARAGGPYEQYF.

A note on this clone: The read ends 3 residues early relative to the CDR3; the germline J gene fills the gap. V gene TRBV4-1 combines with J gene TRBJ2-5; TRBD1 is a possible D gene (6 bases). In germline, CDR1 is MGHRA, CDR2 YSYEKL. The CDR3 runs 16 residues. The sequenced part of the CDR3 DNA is TGCGCCAGCAGCCAAGATCCAGGGCCAGGGGCCCTCACC. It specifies CASSQDPGPGALT. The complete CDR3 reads CASSQDPGPGALTQYF.

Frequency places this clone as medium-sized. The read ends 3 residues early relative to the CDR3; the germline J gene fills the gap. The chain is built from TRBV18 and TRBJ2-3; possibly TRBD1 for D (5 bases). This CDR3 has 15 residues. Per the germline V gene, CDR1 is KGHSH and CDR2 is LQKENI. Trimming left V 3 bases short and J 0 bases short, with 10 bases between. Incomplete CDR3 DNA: TGTGCCAGCTCACCTCGGACACGGAGCACAGATACG. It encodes CASSPRTRSTDT. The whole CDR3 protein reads CASSPRTRSTDTQYF.

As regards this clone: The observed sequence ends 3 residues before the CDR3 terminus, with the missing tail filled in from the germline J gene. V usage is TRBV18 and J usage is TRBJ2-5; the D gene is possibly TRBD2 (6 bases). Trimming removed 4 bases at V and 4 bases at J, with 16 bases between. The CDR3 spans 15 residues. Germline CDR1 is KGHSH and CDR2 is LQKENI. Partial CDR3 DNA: TGTGCCAGCTCACAGACTACCGGGAGCTCAGAGACC. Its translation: CASSQTTGSSET. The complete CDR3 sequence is CASSQTTGSSETQYF.

This chain's CDR3 is CASSYGGGTRTDTQYF. The sequenced CDR3 bases are TGTGCCAGCAGTTATGGCGGGGGGACCCGCACAGATACG. The chain carries TRBV6-2 or TRBV6-3 and TRBJ2-3, with TRBD2 matching 8 bases. The read is 3 residues too short to cover the CDR3 end, so that end is filled in from the germline J gene. CDR1 is MNHEY, CDR2 SVGEGT, per germline. CDR3 size: 16 residues. The junction had 6 bases not matched to a gene; V was cut back by 3 bases and J by 1 base.

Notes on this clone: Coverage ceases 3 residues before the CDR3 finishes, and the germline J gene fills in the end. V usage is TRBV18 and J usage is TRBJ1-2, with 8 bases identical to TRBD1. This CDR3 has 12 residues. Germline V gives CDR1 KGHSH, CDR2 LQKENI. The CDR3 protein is CASSRDRGGYTF. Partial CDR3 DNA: TGTGCCAGCTCACGAGACAGGGGAGGG.

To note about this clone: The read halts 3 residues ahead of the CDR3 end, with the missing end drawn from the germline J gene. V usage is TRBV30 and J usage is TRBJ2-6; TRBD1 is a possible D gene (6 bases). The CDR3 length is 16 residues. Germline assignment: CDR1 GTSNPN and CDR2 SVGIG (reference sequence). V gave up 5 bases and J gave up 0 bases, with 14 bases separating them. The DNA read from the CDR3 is TGTGCCTGGGAGGACAGACCGAGCTCTGGGGCCAACGTC. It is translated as CAWEDRPSSGANV. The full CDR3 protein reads CAWEDRPSSGANVLTF.

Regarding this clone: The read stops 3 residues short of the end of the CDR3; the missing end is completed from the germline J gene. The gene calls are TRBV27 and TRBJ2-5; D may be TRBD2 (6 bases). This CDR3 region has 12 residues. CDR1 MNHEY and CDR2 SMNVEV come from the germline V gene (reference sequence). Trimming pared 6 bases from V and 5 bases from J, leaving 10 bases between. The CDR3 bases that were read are TGTGCCAGCAGCCCGCGGGGCGAGACC. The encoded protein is CASSPRGET. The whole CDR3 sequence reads CASSPRGETQYF.

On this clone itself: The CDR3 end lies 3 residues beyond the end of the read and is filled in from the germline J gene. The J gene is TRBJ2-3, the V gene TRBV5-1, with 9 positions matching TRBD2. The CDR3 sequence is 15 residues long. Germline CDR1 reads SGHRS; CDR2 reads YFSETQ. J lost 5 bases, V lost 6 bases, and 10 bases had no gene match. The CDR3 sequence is CASTRLADGGDTQYF. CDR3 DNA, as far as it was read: TGCGCCAGCACTAGACTAGCGGATGGGGGAGATACG.

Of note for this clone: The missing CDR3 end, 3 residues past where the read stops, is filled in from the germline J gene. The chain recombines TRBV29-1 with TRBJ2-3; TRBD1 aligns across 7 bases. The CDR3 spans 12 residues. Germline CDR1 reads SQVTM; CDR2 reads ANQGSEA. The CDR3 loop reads CSVGDSQETQYF. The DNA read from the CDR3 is TGCAGCGTGGGGGACAGCCAAGAGACG.

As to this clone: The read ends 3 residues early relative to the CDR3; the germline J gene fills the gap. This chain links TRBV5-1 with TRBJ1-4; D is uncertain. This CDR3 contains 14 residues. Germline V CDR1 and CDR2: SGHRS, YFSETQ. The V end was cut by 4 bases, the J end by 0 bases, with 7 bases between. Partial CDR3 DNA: TGCGCCAGCAGCCTACAGCCAACTAATGAAAAA. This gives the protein CASSLQPTNEK. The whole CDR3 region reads CASSLQPTNEKLFF.

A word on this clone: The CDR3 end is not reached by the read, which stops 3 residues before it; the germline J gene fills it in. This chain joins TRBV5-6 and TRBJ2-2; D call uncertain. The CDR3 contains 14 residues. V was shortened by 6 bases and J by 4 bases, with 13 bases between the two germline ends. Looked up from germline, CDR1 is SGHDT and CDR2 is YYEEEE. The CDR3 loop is CASTFGSGTGELFF. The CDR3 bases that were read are TGTGCCAGCACTTTCGGATCGGGCACCGGGGAG.

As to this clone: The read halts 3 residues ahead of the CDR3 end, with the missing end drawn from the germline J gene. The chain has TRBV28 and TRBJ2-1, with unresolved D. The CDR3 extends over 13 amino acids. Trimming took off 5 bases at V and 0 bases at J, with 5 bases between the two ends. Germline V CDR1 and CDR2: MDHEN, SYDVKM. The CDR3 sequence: CASSTVSYNEQFF. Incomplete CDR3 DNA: TGTGCCAGCAGTACAGTCTCCTACAATGAG.

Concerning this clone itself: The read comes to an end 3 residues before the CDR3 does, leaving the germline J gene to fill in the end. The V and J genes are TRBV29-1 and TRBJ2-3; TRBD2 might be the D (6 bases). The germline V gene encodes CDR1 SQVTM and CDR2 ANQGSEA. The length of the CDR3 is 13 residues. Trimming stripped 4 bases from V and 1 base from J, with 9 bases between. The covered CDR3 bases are TGCAGCGTTGCTGTAGCGGGCACAGATACG. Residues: CSVAVAGTDT. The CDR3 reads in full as CSVAVAGTDTQYF.

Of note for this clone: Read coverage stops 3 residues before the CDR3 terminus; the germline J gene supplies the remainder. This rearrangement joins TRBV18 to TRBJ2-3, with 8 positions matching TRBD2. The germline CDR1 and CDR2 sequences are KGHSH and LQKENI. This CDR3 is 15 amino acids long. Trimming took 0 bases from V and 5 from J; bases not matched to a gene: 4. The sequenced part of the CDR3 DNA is TGTGCCAGCTCACCACCGACTAGCGTGAGAGATACG. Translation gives CASSPPTSVRDT. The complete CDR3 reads CASSPPTSVRDTQYF.

The part of the CDR3 DNA that was read is TGTGCCAGCAGAAGGACTGAATACAAGAACACTGAA. It codes for CASRRTEYKNTE. The whole CDR3 is CASRRTEYKNTEAFF. The chain uses TRBV6-2 or TRBV6-3 and TRBJ1-1; D remains unclear. The CDR3 end lies 3 residues beyond the end of the read and is filled in from the germline J gene. V lost 6 bases and J lost 1, with 15 bases in between. This CDR3 is built from 15 residues. Germline lookup yields CDR1 MNHEY and CDR2 SVGEGT.

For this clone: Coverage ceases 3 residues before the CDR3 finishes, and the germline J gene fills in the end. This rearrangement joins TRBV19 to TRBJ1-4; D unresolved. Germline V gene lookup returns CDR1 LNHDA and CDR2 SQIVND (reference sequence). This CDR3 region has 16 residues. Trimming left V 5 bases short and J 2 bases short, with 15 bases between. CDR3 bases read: TGTGCCAGTAGTGGGGAGCGGAGTGCCACTAATGAAAAA. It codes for CASSGERSATNEK. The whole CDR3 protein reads CASSGERSATNEKLFF.